This T cell receptor beta chain came from a study of breast tumors, draining lymph nodes, adjacent tissues. The CDR3 spans 16 residues. CDR1 and CDR2 from the germline V gene are SEHNR and FQNEAQ (reference sequence). V gave up 4 bases and J gave up 8 bases; unmatched junction bases: 15. TCRdb reprocessed the multiplex PCR reads with MiXCR, giving one entry per CDR3 protein. Of 120,000 to 150,000 distinct CDR3 sequences in the sample, 32% are singletons; the top ten hold under 2.5%. Breast cancer patients provided tissue from their axillary draining lymph nodes. General observations from the study: Data only fit, rather than demonstrated, lymph node origin of most tumor T cells.

Ten or more counts support this clonotype. Antigen: not known. This receptor was taken from a female donor with breast cancer. Some clones in this sample may be carry-over from other donors' samples. The V and J genes are TRBV7-9 and TRBJ1-2, with 8 bases fitting TRBD1. Sequencing was carried out using axillary lymph node tissue. The CDR3 spells CASSSDREASMTGYTF. The CDR3 nucleotides read TGTGCCAGCAGCTCGGACAGGGAGGCGTCTATGACGGGCTACACCTTC. The full variable domain, completed using reference TRBV7-9 and TRBJ1-2, is DTGVSQNPRHKITKRGQNVTFRCDPISEHNRLYWYRQTLGQGPEFLTYFQNEAQLEKSRLLSDRFSAERPKGSFSTLEIQRTEQGDSAMYLCASSSDREASMTGYTFGSGTRLTVV.